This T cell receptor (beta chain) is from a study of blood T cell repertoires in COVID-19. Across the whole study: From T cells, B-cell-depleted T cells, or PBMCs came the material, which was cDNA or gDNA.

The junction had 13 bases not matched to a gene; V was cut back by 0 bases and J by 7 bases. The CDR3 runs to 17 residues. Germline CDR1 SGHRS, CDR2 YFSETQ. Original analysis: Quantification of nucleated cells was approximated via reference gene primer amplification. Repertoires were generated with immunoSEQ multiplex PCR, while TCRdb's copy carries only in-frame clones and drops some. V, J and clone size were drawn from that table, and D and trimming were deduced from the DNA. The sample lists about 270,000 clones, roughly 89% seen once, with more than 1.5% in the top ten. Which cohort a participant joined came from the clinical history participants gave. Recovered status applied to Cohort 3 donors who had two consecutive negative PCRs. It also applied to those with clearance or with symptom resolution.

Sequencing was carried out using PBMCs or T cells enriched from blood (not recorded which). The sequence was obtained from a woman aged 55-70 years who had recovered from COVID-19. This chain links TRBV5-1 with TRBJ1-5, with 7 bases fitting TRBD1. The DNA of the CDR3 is TGCGCCAGCAGCTTGGAAGGAGACAGGGATAAGAGGCAGCCCCAGCATTTT. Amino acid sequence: CASSLEGDRDKRQPQHF.